This T cell receptor beta chain was sequenced in a study of response to subunit inactivated influenza vaccine listed by TCRdb under 2018. Study-wide context: The study used deep quantitative T cell receptor repertoire profiling to track responses to a trivalent subunit inactivated influenza vaccine.

Overall results and qualifications from the work: The authors proposed that each seasonal influenza vaccination may bring in only a limited number of new T cells.

The library was obtained by RT-PCR. TCRdb records Illumina HiSeq 2500 as the sequencer. The public reads were quality trimmed at Q25 with fastp and then assembled into clones with MiXCR by TCRdb, keeping productive beta chains. Records with the same CDR3 protein are collapsed into one entry carrying the most frequent genes and DNA. The sample table records 600,000 to 700,000 distinct CDR3 sequences; around 15% of these occur just once. The ten most abundant clones make up 7.5% to 8% of the sample. About this clonotype: Its antigen is unknown. Base qualities are not recorded, but no much larger clone differs from it by a single base.

The CDR3 contains 16 residues, cysteine and phenylalanine counted. Solely the CDR3 DNA is kept, with 48 bases framed from the first base. V is reduced by 7 bases and J by 6 bases, leaving a spacing of 25 bases between them. In the germline V gene, CDR1 corresponds to MDHEN and CDR2 to SYDVKM. The sequence derives from a man aged 45 to 65 who received an inactivated influenza vaccine. Donor details come from another sample of the same person, matched by shared clones. This sequence uses TRBV28 and TRBJ2-7; the D match is possibly TRBD1 or TRBD2, with 6 bases aligned in each. The sample was PBMCs from blood, taken less than 15 days before vaccination. The nucleotide sequence reads TGTGCCAGCAAACCTTTGGGGGGCGGGGAAGGCATCGAGCAGTACTTC. Its coded protein is CASKPLGGGEGIEQYF.